This TCR beta chain came from a study of blood T cell repertoires in COVID-19. From germline, CDR1 is LNHDA and CDR2 SQIVND (reference sequence). Trimming pared 8 bases from V and 5 bases from J, leaving 9 bases between. The CDR3 runs 12 residues. Assay used: immunoSEQ multiplex PCR; TCRdb lists only in-frame clones, some missing. The sample lists some 230,000 clones; over 75% were seen once. This receptor was identified in a woman under 30 in a cohort exposed to, infected with or recovered from COVID-19 (not recorded which). The gene calls are TRBV19 and TRBJ1-4; D is unclear. Material for sequencing was PBMCs or T cells enriched from blood (not recorded which). Written as DNA, the CDR3 is TGTGCCAGTTTAACTGAAAATGAAAAACTGTTTTTT. Its translation: CASLTENEKLFF.